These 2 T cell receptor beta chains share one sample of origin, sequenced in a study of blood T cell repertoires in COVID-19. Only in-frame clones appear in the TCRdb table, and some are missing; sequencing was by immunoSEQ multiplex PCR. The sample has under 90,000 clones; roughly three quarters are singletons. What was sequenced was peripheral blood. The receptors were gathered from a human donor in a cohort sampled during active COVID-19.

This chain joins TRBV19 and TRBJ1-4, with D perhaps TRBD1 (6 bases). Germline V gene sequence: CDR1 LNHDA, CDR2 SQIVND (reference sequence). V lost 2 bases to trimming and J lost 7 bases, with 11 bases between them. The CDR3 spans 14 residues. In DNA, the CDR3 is TGTGCCAGTAGTATACGGGACACCCCTGAAAAACTGTTTTTT. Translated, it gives CASSIRDTPEKLFF.

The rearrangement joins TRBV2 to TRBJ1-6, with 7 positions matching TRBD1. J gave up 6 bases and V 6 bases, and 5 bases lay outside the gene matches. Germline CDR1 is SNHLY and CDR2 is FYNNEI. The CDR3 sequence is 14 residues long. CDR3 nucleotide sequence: TGTGCCAGCAGCGAGACAGGGCCTAATTCACCCCTCCACTTT. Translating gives CASSETGPNSPLHF. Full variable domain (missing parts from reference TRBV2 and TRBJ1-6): EPEVTQTPSHQVTQMGQEVILRCVPISNHLYFYWYRQILGQKVEFLVSFYNNEISEKSEIFDDQFSVERPDGSNFTLKIRSTKLEDSAMYFCASSETGPNSPLHFGNGTRLTVT.